This T cell receptor beta chain was captured by sequencing in a study of blood T cell repertoires in COVID-19. Turning to the study itself: COVID-19 samples collected from the United States, Italy and Spain covered acute and convalescent phases. Nucleic acid was either cDNA or gDNA, and it came from T cells, B-cell-depleted T cells, or PBMCs.

CDR3 length: 14 amino acids. Looked up from germline, CDR1 is MNHEY and CDR2 is SVGAGI. Trimming removed 6 bases from V and 3 bases from J, with 14 bases in between. In the original analysis: The assay estimated nucleated cells by amplifying reference gene primers. Using immunoSEQ multiplex PCR, the repertoire was profiled, and TCRdb retains in-frame clones only, with some absent. D and trimming come from the DNA, and the V and J calls and clone size come from that table. The sample includes roughly 200,000 clones, around 90% of them seen just once. There are a few counts of this clone. Sequenced sample: peripheral blood. The sequence derives from a man younger than 35 with active or convalescent COVID-19. The chain combines TRBV6-5 with TRBJ1-2; TRBD1 is a possible D gene (5 bases). CDR3 coding DNA: TGTGCCAGCAGGGTTGATCAGGGTCACTATGGCTACACCTTC. It codes for CASRVDQGHYGYTF.